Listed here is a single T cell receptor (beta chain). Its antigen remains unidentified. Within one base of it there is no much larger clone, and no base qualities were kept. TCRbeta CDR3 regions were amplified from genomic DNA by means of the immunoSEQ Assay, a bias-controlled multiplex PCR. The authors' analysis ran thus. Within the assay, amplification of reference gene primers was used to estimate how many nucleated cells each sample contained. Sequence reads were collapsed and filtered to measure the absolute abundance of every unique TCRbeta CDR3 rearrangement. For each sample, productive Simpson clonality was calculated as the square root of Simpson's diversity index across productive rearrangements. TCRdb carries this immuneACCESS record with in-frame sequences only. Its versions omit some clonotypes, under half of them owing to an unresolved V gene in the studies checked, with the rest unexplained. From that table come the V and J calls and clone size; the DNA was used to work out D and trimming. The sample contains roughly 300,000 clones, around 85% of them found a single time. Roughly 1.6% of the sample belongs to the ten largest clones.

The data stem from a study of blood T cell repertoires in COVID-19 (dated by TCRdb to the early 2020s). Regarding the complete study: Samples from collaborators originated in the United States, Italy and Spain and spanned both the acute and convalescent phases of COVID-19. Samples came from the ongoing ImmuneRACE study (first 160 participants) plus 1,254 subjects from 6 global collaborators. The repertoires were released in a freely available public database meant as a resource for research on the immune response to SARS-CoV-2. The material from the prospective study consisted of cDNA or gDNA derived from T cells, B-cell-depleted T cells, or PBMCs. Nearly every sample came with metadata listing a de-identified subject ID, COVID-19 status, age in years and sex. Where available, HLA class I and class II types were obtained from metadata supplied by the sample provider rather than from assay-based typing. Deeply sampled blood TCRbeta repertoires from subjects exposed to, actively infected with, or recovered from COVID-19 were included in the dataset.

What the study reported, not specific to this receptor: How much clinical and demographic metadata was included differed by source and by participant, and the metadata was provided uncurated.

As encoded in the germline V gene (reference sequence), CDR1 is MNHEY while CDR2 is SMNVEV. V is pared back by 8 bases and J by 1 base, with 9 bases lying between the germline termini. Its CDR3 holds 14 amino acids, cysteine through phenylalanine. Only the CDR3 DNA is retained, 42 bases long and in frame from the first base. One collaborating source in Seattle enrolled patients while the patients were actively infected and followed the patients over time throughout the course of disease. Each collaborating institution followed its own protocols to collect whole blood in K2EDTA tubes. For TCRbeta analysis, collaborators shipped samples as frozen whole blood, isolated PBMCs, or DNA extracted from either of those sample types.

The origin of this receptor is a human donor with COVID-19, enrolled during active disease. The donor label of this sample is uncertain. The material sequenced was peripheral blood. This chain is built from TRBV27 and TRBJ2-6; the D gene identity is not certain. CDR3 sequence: CASRTVSGANVLTF. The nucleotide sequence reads TGTGCCAGCCGCACAGTTTCTGGGGCCAACGTCCTGACTTTC.